The entry below gives a single TCR beta chain sequence along with its context. The data derive from a study of blood T cell repertoires in COVID-19. Across the study: Both acute and convalescent COVID-19 samples were obtained from the United States, Italy and Spain. T cells, B-cell-depleted T cells, or PBMCs supplied cDNA or gDNA.

As originally analysed: Scientists estimated how many nucleated cells there were by amplifying reference gene primers. Sequencing was performed with immunoSEQ multiplex PCR; in TCRdb, only in-frame clones are kept and a portion is missing. V, J and clone size are taken as reported in that table, and D and trimming were inferred from the DNA itself. The sample has roughly 88,000 clones; about 93% are singletons. Per the germline V gene, CDR1 is SGHAT and CDR2 is FQNNGV. V shed 5 bases, J shed 7 bases, and the junction held 12 bases outside the gene matches. The CDR3 has 16 residues. This chain joins TRBV11-2 and TRBJ2-7, with 12 bases aligning to TRBD1. The receptor was isolated from a woman between 50 and 59 years old in a cohort sampled during active COVID-19. Sequenced material: peripheral blood. In DNA, the CDR3 is TGTGCCAGCAGCCGCCGAGCGGGACAGGGGGCGTATGAGCAGTACTTC. Its protein is CASSRRAGQGAYEQYF.